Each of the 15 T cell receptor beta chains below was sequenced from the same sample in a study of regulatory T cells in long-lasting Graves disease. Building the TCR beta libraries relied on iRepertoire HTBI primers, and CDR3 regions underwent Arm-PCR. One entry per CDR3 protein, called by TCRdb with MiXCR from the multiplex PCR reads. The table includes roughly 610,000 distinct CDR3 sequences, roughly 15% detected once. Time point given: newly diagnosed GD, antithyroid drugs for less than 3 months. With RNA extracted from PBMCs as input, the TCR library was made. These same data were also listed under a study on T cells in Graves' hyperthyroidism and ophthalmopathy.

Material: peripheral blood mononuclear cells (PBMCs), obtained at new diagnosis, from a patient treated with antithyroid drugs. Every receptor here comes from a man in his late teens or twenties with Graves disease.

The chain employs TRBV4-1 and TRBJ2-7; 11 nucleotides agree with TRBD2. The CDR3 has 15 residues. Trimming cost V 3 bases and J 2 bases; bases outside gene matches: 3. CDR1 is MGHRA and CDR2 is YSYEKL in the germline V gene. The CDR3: CASSQEGLAAYEQYF. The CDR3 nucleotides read TGCGCCAGCAGCCAGGAGGGACTAGCGGCCTACGAGCAGTACTTC.

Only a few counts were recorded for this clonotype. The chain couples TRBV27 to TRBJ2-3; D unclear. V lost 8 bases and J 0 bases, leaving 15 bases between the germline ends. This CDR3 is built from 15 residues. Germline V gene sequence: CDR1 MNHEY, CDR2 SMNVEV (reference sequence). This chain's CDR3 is CASQVGKTSTDTQYF. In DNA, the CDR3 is TGTGCCAGCCAAGTAGGGAAAACTAGCACAGATACGCAGTATTTT.

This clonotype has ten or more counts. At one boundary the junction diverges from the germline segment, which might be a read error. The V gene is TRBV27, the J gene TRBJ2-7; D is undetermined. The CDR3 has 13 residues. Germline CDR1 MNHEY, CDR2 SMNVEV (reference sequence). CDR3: CASSLSSRKEWNF. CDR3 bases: TGTGCCAGCAGTTTATCGTCACGAAAAGAGTGGAACTTC.

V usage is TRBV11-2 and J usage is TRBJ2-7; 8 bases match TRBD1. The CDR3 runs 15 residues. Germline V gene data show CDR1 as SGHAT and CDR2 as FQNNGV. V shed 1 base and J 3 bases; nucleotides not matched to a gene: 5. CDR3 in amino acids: CASSLVGGQGYEQYF. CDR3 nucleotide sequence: TGTGCCAGCAGCTTAGTAGGAGGACAGGGCTACGAGCAGTACTTC. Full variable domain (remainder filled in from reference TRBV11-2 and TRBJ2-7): EAGVAQSPRYKIIEKRQSVAFWCNPISGHATLYWYQQILGQGPKLLIQFQNNGVVDDSQLPKDRFSAERLKGVDSTLKIQPAKLEDSAVYLCASSLVGGQGYEQYFGPGTRLTVT.

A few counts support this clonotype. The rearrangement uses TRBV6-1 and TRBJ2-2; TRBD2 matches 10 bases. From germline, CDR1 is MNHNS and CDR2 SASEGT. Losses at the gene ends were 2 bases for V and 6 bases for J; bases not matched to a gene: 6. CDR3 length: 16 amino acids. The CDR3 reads CASSEPAGGPAGELFF. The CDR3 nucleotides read TGTGCCAGCAGTGAACCAGCGGGAGGGCCTGCCGGGGAGCTGTTTTTT.

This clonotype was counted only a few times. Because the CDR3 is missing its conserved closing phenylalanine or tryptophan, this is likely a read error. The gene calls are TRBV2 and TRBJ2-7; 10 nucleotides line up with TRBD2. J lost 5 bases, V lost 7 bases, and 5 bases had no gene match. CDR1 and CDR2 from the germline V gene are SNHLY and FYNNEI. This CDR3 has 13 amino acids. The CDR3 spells CASNLAGANEQYL. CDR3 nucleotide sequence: TGTGCCAGCAATCTAGCGGGAGCAAACGAGCAGTACCTC.

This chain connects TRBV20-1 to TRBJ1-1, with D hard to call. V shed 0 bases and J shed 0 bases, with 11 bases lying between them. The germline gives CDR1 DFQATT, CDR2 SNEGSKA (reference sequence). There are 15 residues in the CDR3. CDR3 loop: CSAREETGMNTEAFF. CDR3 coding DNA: TGCAGTGCTAGAGAAGAGACGGGCATGAACACTGAAGCTTTCTTT.

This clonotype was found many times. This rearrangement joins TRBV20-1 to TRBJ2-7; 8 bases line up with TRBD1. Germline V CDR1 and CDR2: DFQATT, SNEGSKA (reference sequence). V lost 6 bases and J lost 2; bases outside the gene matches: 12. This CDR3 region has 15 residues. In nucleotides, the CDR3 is TGCAGTGCGAACGCCGGGACAGGACTTACCTACGAGCAGTACTTC. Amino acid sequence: CSANAGTGLTYEQYF.

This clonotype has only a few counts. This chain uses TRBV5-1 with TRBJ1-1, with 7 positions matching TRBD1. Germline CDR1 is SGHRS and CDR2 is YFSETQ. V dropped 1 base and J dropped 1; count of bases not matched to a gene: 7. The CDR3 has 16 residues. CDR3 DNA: TGCGCCAGCAGCTTGAGACAGGGCGGTTGGAACACTGAAGCTTTCTTT. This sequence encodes CASSLRQGGWNTEAFF.

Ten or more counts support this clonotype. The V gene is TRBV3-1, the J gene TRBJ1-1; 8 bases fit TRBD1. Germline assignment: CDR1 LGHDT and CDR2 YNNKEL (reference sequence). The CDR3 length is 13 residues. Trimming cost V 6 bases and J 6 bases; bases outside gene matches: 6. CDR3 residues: CASRADRAAEAFF. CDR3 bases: TGTGCCAGCAGGGCGGACAGGGCGGCTGAAGCTTTCTTT.

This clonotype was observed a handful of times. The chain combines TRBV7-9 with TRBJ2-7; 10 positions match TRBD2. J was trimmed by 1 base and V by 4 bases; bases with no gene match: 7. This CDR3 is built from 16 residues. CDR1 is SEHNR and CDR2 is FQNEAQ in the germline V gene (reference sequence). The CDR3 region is CASSWGGLAESYEQYF. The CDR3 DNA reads TGTGCCAGCAGCTGGGGCGGACTAGCGGAATCCTACGAGCAGTACTTC.

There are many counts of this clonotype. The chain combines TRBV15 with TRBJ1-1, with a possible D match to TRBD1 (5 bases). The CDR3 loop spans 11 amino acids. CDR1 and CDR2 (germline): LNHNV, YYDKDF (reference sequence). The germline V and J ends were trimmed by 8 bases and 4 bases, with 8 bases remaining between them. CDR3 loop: CATGGGTEAFF. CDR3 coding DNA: TGTGCCACCGGGGGGGGCACTGAAGCTTTCTTT.

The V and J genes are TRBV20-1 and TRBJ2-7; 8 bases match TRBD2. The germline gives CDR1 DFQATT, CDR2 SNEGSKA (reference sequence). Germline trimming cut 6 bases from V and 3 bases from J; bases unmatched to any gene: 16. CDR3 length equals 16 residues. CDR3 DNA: TGCAGTGCGAGCGGGACTAGATTCGTAGCGGGCTACGAGCAGTACTTC. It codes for CSASGTRFVAGYEQYF.

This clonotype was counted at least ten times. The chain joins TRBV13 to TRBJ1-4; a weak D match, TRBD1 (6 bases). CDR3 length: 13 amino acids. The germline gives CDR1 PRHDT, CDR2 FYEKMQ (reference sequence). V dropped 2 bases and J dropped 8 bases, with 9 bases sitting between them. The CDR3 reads CASSLWQGEKLFF. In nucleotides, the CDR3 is TGTGCCAGCAGCTTATGGCAGGGGGAAAAACTGTTTTTT.

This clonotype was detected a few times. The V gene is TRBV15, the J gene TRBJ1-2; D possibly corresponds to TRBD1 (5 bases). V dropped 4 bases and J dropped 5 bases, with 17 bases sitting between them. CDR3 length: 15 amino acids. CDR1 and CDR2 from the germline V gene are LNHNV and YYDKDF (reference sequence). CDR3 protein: CATSNPGGFGYGYTF. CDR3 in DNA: TGTGCCACCAGCAACCCTGGGGGGTTTGGGTATGGCTACACCTTC.